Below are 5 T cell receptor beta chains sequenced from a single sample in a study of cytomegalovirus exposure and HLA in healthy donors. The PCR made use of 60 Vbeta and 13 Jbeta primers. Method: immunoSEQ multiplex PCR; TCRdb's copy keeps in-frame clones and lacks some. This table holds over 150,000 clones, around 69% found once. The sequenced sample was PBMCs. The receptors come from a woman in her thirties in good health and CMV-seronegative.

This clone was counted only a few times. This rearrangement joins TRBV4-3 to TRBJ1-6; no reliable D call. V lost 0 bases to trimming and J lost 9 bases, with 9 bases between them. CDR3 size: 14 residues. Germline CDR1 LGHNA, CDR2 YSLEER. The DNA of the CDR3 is TGCGCCAGCAGCCAAGACATCAGGATTTCACCCCTCCACTTT. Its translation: CASSQDIRISPLHF.

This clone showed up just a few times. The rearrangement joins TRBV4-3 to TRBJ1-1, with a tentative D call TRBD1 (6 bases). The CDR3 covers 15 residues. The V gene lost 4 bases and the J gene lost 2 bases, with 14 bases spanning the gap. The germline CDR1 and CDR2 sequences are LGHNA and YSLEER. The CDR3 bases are TGCGCCAGCAGCCCCAACTCGGGGGGCAACACTGAAGCTTTCTTT. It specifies CASSPNSGGNTEAFF.

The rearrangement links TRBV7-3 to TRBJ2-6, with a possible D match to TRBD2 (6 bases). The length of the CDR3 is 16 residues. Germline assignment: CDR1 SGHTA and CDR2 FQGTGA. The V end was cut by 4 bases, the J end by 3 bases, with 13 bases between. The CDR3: CASSSRGGVGANVLTF. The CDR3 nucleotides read TGTGCCAGCAGCTCCCGTGGCGGGGTTGGGGCCAACGTCCTGACTTTC. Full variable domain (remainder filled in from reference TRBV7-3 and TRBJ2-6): GAGVSQTPSNKVTEKGKYVELRCDPISGHTALYWYRQSLGQGPEFLIYFQGTGAADDSGLPNDRFFAVRPEGSVSTLKIQRTERGDSAVYLCASSSRGGVGANVLTFGAGSRLTVL.

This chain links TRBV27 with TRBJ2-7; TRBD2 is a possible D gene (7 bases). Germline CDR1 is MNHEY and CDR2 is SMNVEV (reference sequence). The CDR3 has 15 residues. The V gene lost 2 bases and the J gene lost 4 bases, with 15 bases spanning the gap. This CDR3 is CASSLESGGAYEQYF. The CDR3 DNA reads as TGTGCCAGCAGTTTAGAGTCTGGGGGGGCTTACGAGCAGTACTTC.

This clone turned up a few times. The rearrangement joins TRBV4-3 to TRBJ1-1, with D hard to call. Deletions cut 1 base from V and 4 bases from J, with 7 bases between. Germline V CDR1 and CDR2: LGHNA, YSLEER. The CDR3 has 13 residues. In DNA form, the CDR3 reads TGCGCCAGCAGCCAAGTGCGGGGCACTGAAGCTTTCTTT. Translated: CASSQVRGTEAFF.